The clone carrying this T cell receptor (beta chain) showed up just a few times. Time point reported: patch test 2, 6 weeks after DPC sensitization. Treatment: therapeutic diphenylcyclopropenone sensitization with weekly scalp DPC. The data were obtained in a study of human T cells and chemical hapten exposure. Trimming took 3 bases from V and 3 from J, leaving 12 bases between them. Germline-derived CDR1 and CDR2 are MNHEY and SMNVEV (reference sequence). CDR3 size: 14 residues. MiXCR was run by TCRdb on the RACE reads, yielding one entry per CDR3 protein. The data contain approximately 350,000 distinct CDR3 sequences, around 6% of them singletons.

This TCR was recovered from a woman under 30 with alopecia areata. Some clones in this sample may be carry-over from other donors' samples. The sequencing here drew on whole blood, taken in connection with sensitization to the hapten diphenylcyclopropenone (DPC). V usage is TRBV27 and J usage is TRBJ2-7; D is possibly TRBD1 (7 bases). Written as DNA, the CDR3 is TGTGCCAGCAGTTTGCGGGACAGCCGCTACGAGCAGTACTTC. This codes for CASSLRDSRYEQYF.